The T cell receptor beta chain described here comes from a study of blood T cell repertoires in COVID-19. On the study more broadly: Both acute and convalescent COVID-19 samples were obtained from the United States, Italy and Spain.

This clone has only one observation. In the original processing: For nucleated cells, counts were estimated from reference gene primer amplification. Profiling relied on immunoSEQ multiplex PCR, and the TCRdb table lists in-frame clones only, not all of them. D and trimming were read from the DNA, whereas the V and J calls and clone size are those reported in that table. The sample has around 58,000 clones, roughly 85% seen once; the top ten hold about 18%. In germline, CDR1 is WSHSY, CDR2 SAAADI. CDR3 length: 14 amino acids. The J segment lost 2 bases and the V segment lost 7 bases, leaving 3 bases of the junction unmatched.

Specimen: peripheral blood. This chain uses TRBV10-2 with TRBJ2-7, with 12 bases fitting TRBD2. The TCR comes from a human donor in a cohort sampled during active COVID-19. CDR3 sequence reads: CASTASGGAYEQYF. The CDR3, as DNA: TGCGCCAGCACCGCTAGCGGGGGGGCCTACGAGCAGTACTTC.